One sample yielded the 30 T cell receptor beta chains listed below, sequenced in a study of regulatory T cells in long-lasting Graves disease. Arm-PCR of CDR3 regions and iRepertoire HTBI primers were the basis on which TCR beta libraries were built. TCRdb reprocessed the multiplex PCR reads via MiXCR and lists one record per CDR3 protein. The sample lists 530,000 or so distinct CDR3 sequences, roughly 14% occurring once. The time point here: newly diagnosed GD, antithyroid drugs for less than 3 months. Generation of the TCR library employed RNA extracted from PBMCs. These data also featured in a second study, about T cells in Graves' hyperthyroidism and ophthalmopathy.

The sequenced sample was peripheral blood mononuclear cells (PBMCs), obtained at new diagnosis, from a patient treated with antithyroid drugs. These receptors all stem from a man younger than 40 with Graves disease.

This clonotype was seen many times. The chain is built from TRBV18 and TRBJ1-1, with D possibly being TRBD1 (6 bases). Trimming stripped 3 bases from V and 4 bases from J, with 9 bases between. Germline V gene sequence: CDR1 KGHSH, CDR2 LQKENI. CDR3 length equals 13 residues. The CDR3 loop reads CASSPDSFTEAFF. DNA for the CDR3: TGTGCCAGCTCACCGGACAGTTTCACTGAAGCTTTCTTT.

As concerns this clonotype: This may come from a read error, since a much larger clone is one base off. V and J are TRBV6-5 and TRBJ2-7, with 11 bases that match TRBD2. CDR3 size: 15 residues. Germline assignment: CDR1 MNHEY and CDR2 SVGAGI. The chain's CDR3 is CAGSLLAGDSYEQYF. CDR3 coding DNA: TGTGCCGGCAGTTTACTAGCGGGAGATTCCTACGAGCAGTACTTC.

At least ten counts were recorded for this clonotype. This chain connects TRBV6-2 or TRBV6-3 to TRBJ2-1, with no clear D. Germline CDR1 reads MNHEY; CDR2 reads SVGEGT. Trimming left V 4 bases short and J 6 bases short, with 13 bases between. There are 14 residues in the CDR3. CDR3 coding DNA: TGTGCCAGCAGTTTTAGGGATGCCCGCAATGAGCAGTTCTTC. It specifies CASSFRDARNEQFF.

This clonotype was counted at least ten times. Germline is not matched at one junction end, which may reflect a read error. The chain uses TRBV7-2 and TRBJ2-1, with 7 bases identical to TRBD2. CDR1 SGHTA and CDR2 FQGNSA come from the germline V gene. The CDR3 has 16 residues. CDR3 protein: CARSGGRAGVFAEQFF. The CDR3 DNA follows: TGTGCCCGCAGCGGAGGGAGGGCCGGGGTCTTTGCTGAGCAGTTCTTC.

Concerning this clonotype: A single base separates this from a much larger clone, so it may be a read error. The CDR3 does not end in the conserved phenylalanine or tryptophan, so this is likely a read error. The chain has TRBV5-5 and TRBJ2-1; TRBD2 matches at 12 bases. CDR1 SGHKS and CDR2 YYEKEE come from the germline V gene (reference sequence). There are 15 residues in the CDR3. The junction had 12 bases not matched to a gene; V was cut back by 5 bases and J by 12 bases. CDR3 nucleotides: TGTGCCAGCAGTGAGCAACTAGCGGGAGGACGCGGGCAGTTCTTG. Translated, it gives CASSEQLAGGRGQFL.

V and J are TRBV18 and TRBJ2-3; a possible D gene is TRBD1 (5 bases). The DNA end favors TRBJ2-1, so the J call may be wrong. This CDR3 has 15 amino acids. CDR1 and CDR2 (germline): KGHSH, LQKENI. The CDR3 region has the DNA TGTGCCAGCTCACCATTAGGGGCCATCTACAATGAGCAGTTCTTC. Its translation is CASSPLGAIYNEQFF.

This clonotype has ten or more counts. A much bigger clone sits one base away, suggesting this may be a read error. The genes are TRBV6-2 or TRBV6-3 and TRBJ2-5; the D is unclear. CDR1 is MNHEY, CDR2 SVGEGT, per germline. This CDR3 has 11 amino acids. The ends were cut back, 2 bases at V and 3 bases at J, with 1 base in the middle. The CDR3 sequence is CASSYKETQYF. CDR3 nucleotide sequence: TGTGCCAGCAGTTACAAAGAGACCCAGTACTTC.

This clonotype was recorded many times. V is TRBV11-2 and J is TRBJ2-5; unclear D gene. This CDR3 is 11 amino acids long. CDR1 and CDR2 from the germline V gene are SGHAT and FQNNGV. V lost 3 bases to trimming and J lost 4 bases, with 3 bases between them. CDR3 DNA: TGTGCCAGCAGCTTTTTAGAGACCCAGTACTTC. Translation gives CASSFLETQYF.

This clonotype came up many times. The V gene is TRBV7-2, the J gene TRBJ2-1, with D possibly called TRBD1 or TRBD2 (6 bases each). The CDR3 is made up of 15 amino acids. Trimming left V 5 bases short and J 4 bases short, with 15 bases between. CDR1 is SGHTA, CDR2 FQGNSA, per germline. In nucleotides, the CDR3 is TGTGCCAGCAGCCCCTCGGGGGCGTTTTACAATGAGCAGTTCTTC. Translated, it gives CASSPSGAFYNEQFF.

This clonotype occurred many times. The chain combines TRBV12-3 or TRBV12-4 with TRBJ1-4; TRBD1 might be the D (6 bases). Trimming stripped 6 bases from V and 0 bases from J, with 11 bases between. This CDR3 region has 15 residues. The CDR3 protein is CASSHWTATNEKLFF. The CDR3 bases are TGTGCCAGCAGCCACTGGACAGCAACTAATGAAAAACTGTTTTTT.

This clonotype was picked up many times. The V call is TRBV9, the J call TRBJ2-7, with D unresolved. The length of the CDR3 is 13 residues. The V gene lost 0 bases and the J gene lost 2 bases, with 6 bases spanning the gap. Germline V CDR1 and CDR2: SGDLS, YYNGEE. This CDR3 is CASSVEGPYEQYF. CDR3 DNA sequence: TGTGCCAGCAGCGTAGAAGGGCCCTACGAGCAGTACTTC.

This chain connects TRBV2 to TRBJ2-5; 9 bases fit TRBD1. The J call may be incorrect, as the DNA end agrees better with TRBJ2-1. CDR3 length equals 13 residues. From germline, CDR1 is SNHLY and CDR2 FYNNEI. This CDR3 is CASKGQGLGEQFF. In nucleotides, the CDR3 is TGTGCCAGCAAGGGACAGGGCTTGGGTGAGCAGTTCTTC.

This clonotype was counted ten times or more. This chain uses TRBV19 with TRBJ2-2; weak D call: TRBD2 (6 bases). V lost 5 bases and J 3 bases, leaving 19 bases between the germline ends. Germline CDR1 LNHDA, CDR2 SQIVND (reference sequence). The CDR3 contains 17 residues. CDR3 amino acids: CASSSIAGSAYTGELFF. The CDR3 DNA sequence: TGTGCCAGTAGTTCAATCGCGGGATCCGCCTACACCGGGGAGCTGTTTTTT.

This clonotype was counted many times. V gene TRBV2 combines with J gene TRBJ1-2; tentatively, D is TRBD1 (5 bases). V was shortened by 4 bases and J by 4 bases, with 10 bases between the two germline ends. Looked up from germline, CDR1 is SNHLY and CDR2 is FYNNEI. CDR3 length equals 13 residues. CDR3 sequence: CASSGGHSYGYTF. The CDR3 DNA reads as TGTGCCAGCAGTGGCGGACATAGCTATGGCTACACCTTC.

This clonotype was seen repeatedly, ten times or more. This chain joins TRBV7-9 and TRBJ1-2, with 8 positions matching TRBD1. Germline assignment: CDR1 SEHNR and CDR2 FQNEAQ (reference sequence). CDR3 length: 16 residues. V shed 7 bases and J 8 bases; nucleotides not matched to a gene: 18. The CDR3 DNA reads TGTGCCAGCAATGTTGGTGGGGCCAGGGGGCTTGAAGGCTACACCTTC. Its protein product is CASNVGGARGLEGYTF.

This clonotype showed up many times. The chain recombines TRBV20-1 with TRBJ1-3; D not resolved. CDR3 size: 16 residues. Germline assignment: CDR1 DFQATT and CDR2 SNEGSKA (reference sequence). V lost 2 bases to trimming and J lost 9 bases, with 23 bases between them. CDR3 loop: CSARSPRSRGWSTIYF. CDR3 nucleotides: TGCAGTGCTAGATCCCCTAGGTCCCGAGGCTGGAGCACCATATATTTT.

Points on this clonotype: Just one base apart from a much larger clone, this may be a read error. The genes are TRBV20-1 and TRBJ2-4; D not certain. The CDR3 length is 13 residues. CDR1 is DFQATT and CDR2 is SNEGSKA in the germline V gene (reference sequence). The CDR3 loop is CSAREGAKSIQYF. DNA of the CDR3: TGCAGTGCTAGAGAAGGAGCCAAAAGCATTCAGTACTTC.

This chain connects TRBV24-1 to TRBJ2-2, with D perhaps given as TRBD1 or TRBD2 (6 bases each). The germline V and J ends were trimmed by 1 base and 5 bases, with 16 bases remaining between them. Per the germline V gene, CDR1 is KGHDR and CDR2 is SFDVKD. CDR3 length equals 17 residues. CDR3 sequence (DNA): TGTGCCACCAGTGATTTATGGCCGGGGGCGCAAACCGGGGAGCTGTTTTTT. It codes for CATSDLWPGAQTGELFF.

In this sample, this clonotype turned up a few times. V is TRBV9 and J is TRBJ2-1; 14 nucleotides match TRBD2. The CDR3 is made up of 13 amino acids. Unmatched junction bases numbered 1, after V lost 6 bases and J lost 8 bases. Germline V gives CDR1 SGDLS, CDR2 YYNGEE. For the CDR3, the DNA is TGTGCCAGCAAGGGACTAGCGGGAGATGAGCAGTTCTTC. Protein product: CASKGLAGDEQFF.

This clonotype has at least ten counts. CDR3: CSARAALEEQYF. The CDR3 bases are TGCAGTGCTAGAGCAGCCTTGGAGGAGCAGTACTTC. The V call is TRBV20-1, the J call TRBJ2-7, with D unclear. Per the germline V gene, CDR1 is DFQATT and CDR2 is SNEGSKA (reference sequence). The CDR3 is 12 amino acids. Trimming pared 1 base from V and 7 bases from J, leaving 11 bases between.

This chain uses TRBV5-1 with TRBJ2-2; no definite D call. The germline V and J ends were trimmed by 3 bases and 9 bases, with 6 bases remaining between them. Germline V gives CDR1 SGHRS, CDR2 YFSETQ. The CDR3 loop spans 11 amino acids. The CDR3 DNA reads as TGCGCCAGCAGCTCGGGCCGGGAGCTGTTTTTT. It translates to CASSSGRELFF.

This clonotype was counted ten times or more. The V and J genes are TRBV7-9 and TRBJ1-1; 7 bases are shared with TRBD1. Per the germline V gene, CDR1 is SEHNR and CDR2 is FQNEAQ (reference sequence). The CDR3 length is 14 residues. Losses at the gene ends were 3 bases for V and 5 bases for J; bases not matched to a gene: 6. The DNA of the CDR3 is TGTGCCAGCAGCTTGACAGGGTCGGGGACTGAAGCTTTCTTT. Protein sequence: CASSLTGSGTEAFF. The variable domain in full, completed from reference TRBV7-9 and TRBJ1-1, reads DTGVSQNPRHKITKRGQNVTFRCDPISEHNRLYWYRQTLGQGPEFLTYFQNEAQLEKSRLLSDRFSAERPKGSFSTLEIQRTEQGDSAMYLCASSLTGSGTEAFFGQGTRLTVV.

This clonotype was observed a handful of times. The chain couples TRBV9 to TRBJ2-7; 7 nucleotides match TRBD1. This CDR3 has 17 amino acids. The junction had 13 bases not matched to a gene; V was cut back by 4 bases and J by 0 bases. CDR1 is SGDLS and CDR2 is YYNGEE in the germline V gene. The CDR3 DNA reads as TGTGCCAGCAGCCGAACCCTCCGACAGGGTAACTCCTACGAGCAGTACTTC. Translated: CASSRTLRQGNSYEQYF.

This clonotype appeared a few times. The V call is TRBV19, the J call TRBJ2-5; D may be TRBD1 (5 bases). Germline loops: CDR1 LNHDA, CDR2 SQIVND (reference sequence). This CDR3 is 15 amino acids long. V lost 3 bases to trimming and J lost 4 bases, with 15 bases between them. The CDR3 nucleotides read TGTGCCAGTAGTATGCGCAGGGAAATAGGAGAGACCCAGTACTTC. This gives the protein CASSMRREIGETQYF.

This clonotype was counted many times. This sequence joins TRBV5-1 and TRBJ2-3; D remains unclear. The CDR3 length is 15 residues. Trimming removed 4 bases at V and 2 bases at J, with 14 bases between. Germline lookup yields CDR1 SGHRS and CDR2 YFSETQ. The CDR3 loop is CASSPDPDLTDTQYF. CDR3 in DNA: TGCGCCAGCAGCCCAGATCCGGACCTCACAGATACGCAGTATTTT.

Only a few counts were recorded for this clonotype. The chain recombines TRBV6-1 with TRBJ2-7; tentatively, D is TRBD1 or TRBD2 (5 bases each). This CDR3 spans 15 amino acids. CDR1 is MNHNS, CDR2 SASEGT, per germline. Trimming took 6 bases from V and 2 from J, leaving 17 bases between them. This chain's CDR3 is CASSLTGTLPYEQYF. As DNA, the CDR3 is TGTGCCAGCAGCCTAACCGGGACCCTCCCCTACGAGCAGTACTTC.

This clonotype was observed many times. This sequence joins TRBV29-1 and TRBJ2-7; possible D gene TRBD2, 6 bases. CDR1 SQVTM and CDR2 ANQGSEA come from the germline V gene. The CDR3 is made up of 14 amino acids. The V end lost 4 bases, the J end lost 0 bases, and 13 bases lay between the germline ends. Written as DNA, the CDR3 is TGCAGCGTTGTGAGGCGGGGCAGCTCCTACGAGCAGTACTTC. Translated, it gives CSVVRRGSSYEQYF.

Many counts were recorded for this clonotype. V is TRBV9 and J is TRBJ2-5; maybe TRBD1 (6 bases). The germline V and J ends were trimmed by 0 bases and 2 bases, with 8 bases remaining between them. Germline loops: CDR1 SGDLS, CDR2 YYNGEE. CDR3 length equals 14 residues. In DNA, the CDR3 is TGTGCCAGCAGCGTAGACGGGACACAAGAGACCCAGTACTTC. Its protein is CASSVDGTQETQYF.

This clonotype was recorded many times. Here the CDR3 DNA reads TGTGCCAGCAGTCTCAGGGGGCTCGGCCACACTGAAGCTTTCTTT. Protein: CASSLRGLGHTEAFF. V is TRBV27 and J is TRBJ1-1, with 8 bases lining up with TRBD1. There are 15 residues in the CDR3. Trimming cost V 5 bases and J 3 bases; bases outside gene matches: 8. Germline V gives CDR1 MNHEY, CDR2 SMNVEV (reference sequence).

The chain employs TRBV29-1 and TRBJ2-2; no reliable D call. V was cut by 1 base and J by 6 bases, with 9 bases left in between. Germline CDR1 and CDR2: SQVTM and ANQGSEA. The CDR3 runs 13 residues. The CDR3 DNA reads TGCAGCGTTGAAGGCCAGGTGGCCGGGGAGCTGTTTTTT. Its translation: CSVEGQVAGELFF.